Following are 14 T cell receptor beta chains from one sample sequenced in a study of beta chain features in type 1 diabetes. These receptors are not linked to any known antigen. Study outcomes and limitations: TCRB CDR3s from Type 1 diabetes patients were moderately but significantly shorter in all four CD4+ subsets.

Expressed TCRB transcripts were sequenced, since all the RNA that had been isolated was reverse transcribed. Profiling relied on immunoSEQ multiplex PCR, and the TCRdb table lists in-frame clones only, not all of them. The sample consists of about 240,000 clones, around 13% of them appearing once. The sequenced sample consisted of naive CD4+ T cells from blood. All receptors derive from a man aged 25 to 40 with type 1 diabetes.

The genes are TRBV12-5 and TRBJ1-2; TRBD1 might be the D (5 bases). V was cut by 3 bases and J by 5 bases, with 16 bases left in between. The CDR3 covers 15 residues. Germline V gives CDR1 LGHNT, CDR2 FRNRAP. Here the CDR3 reads CASGFPGRGWYGYTF. The CDR3 nucleotides read TGTGCTAGTGGTTTCCCGGGGCGGGGGTGGTATGGCTACACCTTC.

The V and J genes are TRBV6-5 and TRBJ2-1; the match to TRBD1 covers 10 bases. Germline CDR1 is MNHEY and CDR2 is SVGAGI. The CDR3 runs to 13 residues. Germline trimming cut 2 bases from V and 14 bases from J; bases unmatched to any gene: 6. The DNA for the CDR3 is TGTGCCAGCAGTTACCGAGACAGGGGGCTCGAGTTCTTC. The encoded protein is CASSYRDRGLEFF.

This clone has more than one count but fewer than ten. This chain joins TRBV5-1 and TRBJ2-3, with D possibly TRBD2 on 6 matching bases. The germline CDR1 and CDR2 sequences are SGHRS and YFSETQ. Between the trimmed V and J ends, which lost 6 bases and 2 bases, there was a span of 13 bases. The CDR3 runs to 14 residues. CDR3 amino acids: CASTLAGNTDTQYF. DNA of the CDR3: TGCGCCAGCACCCTCGCGGGGAACACAGATACGCAGTATTTT.

This clone was counted a few times. The V and J genes are TRBV27 and TRBJ1-6; 7 positions match TRBD1. The CDR3 is made up of 14 amino acids. J lost 4 bases, V lost 6 bases, and 3 bases had no gene match. CDR1 is MNHEY, CDR2 SMNVEV, per germline (reference sequence). CDR3 residues: CASRGDSYNSPLHF. CDR3 DNA sequence: TGTGCCAGCAGGGGGGACAGTTATAATTCACCCCTCCACTTT.

A remark on this clone: Its ends do not fully match the called genes, so a read error is possible. The chain combines TRBV7-6 with TRBJ2-5; TRBD1 aligns across 10 bases. This CDR3 is 13 amino acids long. Germline V gene data show CDR1 as SGHVS and CDR2 as FNYEAQ. The CDR3: CASSPSDRGRENF. DNA of the CDR3: TGTGCCAGCAGCCCCTCAGACAGGGGGCGGGAGAACTTC.

This clone was counted only a few times. The rearrangement uses TRBV5-1 and TRBJ2-6; tentatively, D is TRBD1 (6 bases). CDR3 length equals 15 residues. With 4 bases removed from V and 3 bases from J, the gap between germline ends came to 11 bases. CDR1 SGHRS and CDR2 YFSETQ come from the germline V gene. For the CDR3, the DNA is TGCGCCAGCAGCCTAAGGACAGATGGGGCCAACGTCCTGACTTTC. This encodes CASSLRTDGANVLTF.

J is TRBJ2-1 and V is TRBV27, with 7 bases lining up with TRBD2. This CDR3 comprises 15 residues. After removal of 2 bases from V and 3 bases from J, the junction contained 4 bases not matched to a gene. From germline, CDR1 is MNHEY and CDR2 SMNVEV (reference sequence). The CDR3 loop reads CASSLAGAGYNEQFF. CDR3 DNA: TGTGCCAGCAGTTTAGCGGGAGCGGGCTACAATGAGCAGTTCTTC.

The J gene is TRBJ2-1, the V gene TRBV2, with D hard to call. The CDR3 extends over 11 amino acids. Germline assignment: CDR1 SNHLY and CDR2 FYNNEI. The V gene lost 7 bases and the J gene lost 8 bases, with 9 bases spanning the gap. In DNA, the CDR3 is TGTGCCAGCACCCAAGCCGATGAGCAGTTCTTC. As protein: CASTQADEQFF.

This clone came up a few times. V and J are TRBV29-1 and TRBJ1-4; a weak D match, TRBD1 (5 bases). Germline assignment: CDR1 SQVTM and CDR2 ANQGSEA. CDR3 size: 13 residues. Trimming cost V 6 bases and J 7 bases, with 15 bases left between them. The DNA of the CDR3 is TGCAGCGTAGTGCTTGGAAGGGGTGAAAAACTGTTTTTT. The encoded protein is CSVVLGRGEKLFF. Looking up the rest from reference TRBV29-1 and TRBJ1-4 gives the full variable domain: SAVISQKPSRDICQRGTSLTIQCQVDSQVTMMFWYRQQPGQSLTLIATANQGSEATYESGFVIDKFPISRPNLTFSTLTVSNMSPEDSSIYLCSVVLGRGEKLFFGSGTQLSVL.

This clone was counted between two and nine times. The V gene is TRBV10-3, the J gene TRBJ2-3, with TRBD1 matching over 7 bases. Germline V lookup: CDR1 ENHRY, CDR2 SYGVKD. The CDR3 is 11 amino acids. The J segment lost 6 bases and the V segment lost 9 bases, leaving 3 bases of the junction unmatched. The CDR3 here is CAIQGVDTQYF. CDR3 in DNA: TGTGCCATTCAGGGGGTGGATACGCAGTATTTT.

V and J are TRBV11-2 and TRBJ2-3; tentatively, D is TRBD1 (5 bases). This CDR3 spans 16 amino acids. Germline V gives CDR1 SGHAT, CDR2 FQNNGV. Trimming removed 2 bases from V and 2 bases from J, with 14 bases in between. The CDR3 loop reads CASSLRARGYTDTQYF. In DNA form, the CDR3 reads TGTGCCAGCAGCTTAAGGGCAAGGGGCTACACAGATACGCAGTATTTT. The whole variable domain, filled in from reference TRBV11-2 and TRBJ2-3, reads EAGVAQSPRYKIIEKRQSVAFWCNPISGHATLYWYQQILGQGPKLLIQFQNNGVVDDSQLPKDRFSAERLKGVDSTLKIQPAKLEDSAVYLCASSLRARGYTDTQYFGPGTRLTVL.

This chain uses TRBV11-3 with TRBJ2-3; possibly TRBD2 for D (6 bases). V was trimmed by 1 base and J by 2 bases, leaving 13 bases between them. The CDR3 is 16 amino acids. The germline V gene encodes CDR1 SGHNT and CDR2 YENEEA. CDR3 sequence: CASSLGTRRDTDTQYF. The CDR3 DNA reads TGTGCCAGCAGCTTAGGGACTCGGCGGGACACAGATACGCAGTATTTT.

This clone was detected a few times. This chain connects TRBV5-4 to TRBJ2-3, with D possibly TRBD1 on 6 matching bases. The CDR3 sequence is 17 residues long. Germline values: CDR1 SGHNT, CDR2 YYREEE (reference sequence). The V end lost 5 bases, the J end lost 3 bases, and 22 bases lay between the germline ends. The CDR3 bases are TGTGCCAGCAGGCGGACCTCTACAGGGCTTGGTACAGATACGCAGTATTTT. As protein: CASRRTSTGLGTDTQYF.

In its sample, this clone was seen a few times. The chain joins TRBV2 to TRBJ2-5; TRBD2 matches at 8 bases. The CDR3 loop spans 13 amino acids. Germline lookup yields CDR1 SNHLY and CDR2 FYNNEI. The V gene end was trimmed by 7 bases and the J gene end by 5 bases; junction bases not matched to a gene: 6. The CDR3 reads CASTLADQETQYF. The CDR3 region has the DNA TGTGCCAGCACACTAGCGGATCAGGAGACCCAGTACTTC.